The clone carrying this TCR beta chain was recorded a few times. Its cognate antigen is unknown. CDR1 and CDR2 (germline): SGHNT, YYREEE (reference sequence). The CDR3 runs to 15 residues. V lost 0 bases and J 5 bases, leaving 14 bases between the germline ends. The data belong to a study of PD-1 blockade in classical Hodgkin lymphoma. The protocol was immunoSEQ multiplex PCR, while the TCRdb copy is restricted to in-frame clones and leaves out a portion. The table has approximately 21,000 clones, about 68% seen once; the top ten hold roughly a fifth. General study points: Complete responders entered with baseline diversity on par with newly diagnosed patients, the results showed. Reported baseline diversity: healthy donors highest, relapsed/refractory patients lowest.

There was relapse after autologous stem cell transplantation in every patient, and there was variation in brentuximab vedotin exposure. The sequencing used peripheral blood mononuclear cells (PBMCs), collected at baseline. The source is a human donor with classical Hodgkin lymphoma. This chain uses TRBV5-4 with TRBJ1-1; no clear D. Written as DNA, the CDR3 is TGTGCCAGCAGCTTGGAAGGACCCTCTGGAACTGAAGCTTTCTTT. This translates into CASSLEGPSGTEAFF.